The text below deals with one T cell receptor (beta chain). Its target is not known. Time point here: week 47, end of study. Vaccination used 300 ug of mutant IDH1 20-mer peptide per dose, with topical imiquimod. Diagnosis in the donors showed new WHO grade 3 or 4 astrocytomas that were IDH1-mutant and ATRX-lost. This sample is drawn from a study of a mutant IDH1 vaccine in newly diagnosed glioma. Whole-study context: Mean patient age was about 40 years; about 62% were male and about 40% female.

The CDR3 length is 13 residues. Germline V gene data show CDR1 as SGHTA and CDR2 as FQGNSA. V was trimmed by 2 bases and J by 6 bases, leaving 10 bases between them. Profiled with immunoSEQ multiplex PCR; TCRdb holds only in-frame clones, not every one. The table has around 33,000 clones, approximately 87% seen once; the top ten hold around 12%. This material consisted of PBMCs, taken from a glioma patient whose treatment included an IDH1 peptide vaccine. The chain joins TRBV7-2 to TRBJ1-2, with D uncertain. This TCR derives from a woman aged 25 to 39 with glioma. CDR3 nucleotides: TGTGCCAGCAGCTTAAGGAATCGGGATGGCTACACCTTC. It yields the protein CASSLRNRDGYTF.